The clone carrying this T cell receptor (beta chain) has only a few counts. The antigen is undetermined. Trimming took 6 bases from V and 2 from J, leaving 17 bases between them. CDR3 length equals 16 residues. This entry belongs to a study of T cells after yellow fever vaccination. Points from the study as a whole: Weaker overall was a secondary response that nonetheless peaked faster, on day 5 versus 15.

TCRdb re-called the 5' RACE reads with MiXCR, one entry per CDR3 protein. The repertoire has 170,000 or so distinct CDR3 sequences, about 6% of them found once; the top ten carry just under 3%. The chain combines TRBV12-3 or TRBV12-4 with TRBJ1-3; D is uncertain. This TCR was sampled from a man in his late teens or twenties who received the YFV17D yellow fever vaccine. The source material was CD4+ T cells sorted from PBMCs, sampled on the day of the first yellow fever vaccination. The CDR3 loop is CASSGTAGEAGNTIYF. Here the CDR3 DNA reads TGTGCCAGCAGCGGTACGGCAGGTGAGGCTGGAAACACCATATATTTT.